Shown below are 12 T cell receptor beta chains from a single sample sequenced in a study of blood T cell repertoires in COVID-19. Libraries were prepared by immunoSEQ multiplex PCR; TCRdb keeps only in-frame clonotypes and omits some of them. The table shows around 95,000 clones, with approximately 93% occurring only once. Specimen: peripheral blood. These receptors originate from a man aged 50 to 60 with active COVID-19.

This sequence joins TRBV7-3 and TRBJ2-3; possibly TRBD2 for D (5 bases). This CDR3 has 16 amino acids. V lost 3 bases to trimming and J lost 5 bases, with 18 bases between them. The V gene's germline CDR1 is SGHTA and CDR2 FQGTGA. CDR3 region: CASSFRPGLIGDTQYF. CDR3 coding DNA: TGTGCCAGCAGCTTCCGACCCGGACTTATAGGAGATACGCAGTATTTT. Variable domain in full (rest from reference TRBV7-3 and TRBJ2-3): GAGVSQTPSNKVTEKGKYVELRCDPISGHTALYWYRQSLGQGPEFLIYFQGTGAADDSGLPNDRFFAVRPEGSVSTLKIQRTERGDSAVYLCASSFRPGLIGDTQYFGPGTRLTVL.

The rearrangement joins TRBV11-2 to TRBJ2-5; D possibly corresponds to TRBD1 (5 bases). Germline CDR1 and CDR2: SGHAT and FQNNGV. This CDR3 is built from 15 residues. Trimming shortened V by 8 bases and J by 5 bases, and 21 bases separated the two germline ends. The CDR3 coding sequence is TGTGCCAGCGGCCAAGGGGATCGCAAAGGGGAGACCCAGTACTTC. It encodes CASGQGDRKGETQYF.

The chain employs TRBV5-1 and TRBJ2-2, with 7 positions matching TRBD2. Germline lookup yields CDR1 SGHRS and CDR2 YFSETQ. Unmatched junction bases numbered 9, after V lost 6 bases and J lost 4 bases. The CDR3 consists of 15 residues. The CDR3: CASNLGGRGTGELFF. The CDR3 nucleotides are TGCGCCAGCAACCTCGGGGGGAGAGGCACCGGGGAGCTGTTTTTT.

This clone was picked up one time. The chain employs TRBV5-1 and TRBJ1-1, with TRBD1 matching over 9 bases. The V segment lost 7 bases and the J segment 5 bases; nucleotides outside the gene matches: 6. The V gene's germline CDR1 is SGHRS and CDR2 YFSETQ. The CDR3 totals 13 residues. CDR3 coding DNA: TGCGCCAGCCAAGGACAGGGGTCGACTGAAGCTTTCTTT. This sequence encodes CASQGQGSTEAFF.

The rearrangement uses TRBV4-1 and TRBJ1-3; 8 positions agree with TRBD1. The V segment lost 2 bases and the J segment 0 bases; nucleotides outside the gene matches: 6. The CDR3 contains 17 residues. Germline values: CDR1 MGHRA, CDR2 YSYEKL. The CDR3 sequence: CASSQSGGSPSGNTIYF. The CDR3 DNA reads TGCGCCAGCAGCCAATCAGGGGGCTCCCCCTCTGGAAACACCATATATTTT.

The CDR3 DNA follows: TGTGCCACCAGCAGAGGGGGGCTAGCCGGAGACAATGAGCAGTTCTTC. Amino acids: CATSRGGLAGDNEQFF. The J gene is TRBJ2-1, the V gene TRBV15; a possible D gene is TRBD1 (6 bases). Germline V lookup: CDR1 LNHNV, CDR2 YYDKDF (reference sequence). Trimming pared 1 base from V and 5 bases from J, leaving 15 bases between. The CDR3 loop spans 16 amino acids.

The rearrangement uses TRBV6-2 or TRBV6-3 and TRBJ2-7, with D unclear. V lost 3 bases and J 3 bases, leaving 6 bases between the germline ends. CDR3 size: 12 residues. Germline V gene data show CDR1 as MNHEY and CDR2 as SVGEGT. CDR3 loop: CASSYAGYEQYF. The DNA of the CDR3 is TGTGCCAGCAGTTATGCAGGCTACGAGCAGTACTTC.

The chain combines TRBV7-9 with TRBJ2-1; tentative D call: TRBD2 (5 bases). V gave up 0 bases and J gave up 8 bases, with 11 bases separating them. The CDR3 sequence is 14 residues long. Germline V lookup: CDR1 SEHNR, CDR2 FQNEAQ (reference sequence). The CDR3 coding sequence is TGTGCCAGCAGCTTAGCGCTAGCCGCCGATGAGCAGTTCTTC. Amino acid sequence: CASSLALAADEQFF.

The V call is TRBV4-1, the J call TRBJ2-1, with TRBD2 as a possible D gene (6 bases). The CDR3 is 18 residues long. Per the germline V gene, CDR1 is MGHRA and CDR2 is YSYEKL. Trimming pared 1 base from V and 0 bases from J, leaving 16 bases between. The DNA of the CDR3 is TGCGCCAGCAGCCAAGCACTTAGCGGCTTGAGCTCCTACAATGAGCAGTTCTTC. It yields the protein CASSQALSGLSSYNEQFF.

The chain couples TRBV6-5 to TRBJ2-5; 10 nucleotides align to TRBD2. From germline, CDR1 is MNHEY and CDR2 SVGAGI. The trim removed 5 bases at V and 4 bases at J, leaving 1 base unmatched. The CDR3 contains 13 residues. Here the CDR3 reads CASSKRGGETQYF. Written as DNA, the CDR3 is TGTGCCAGCAGTAAGCGGGGGGGAGAGACCCAGTACTTC.

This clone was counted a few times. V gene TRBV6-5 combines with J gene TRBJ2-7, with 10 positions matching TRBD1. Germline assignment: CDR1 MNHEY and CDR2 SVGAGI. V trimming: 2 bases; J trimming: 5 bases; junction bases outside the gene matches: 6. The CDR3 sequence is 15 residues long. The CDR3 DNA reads TGTGCCAGCAGTTACGGACAGGGGGTAATCGACGAGCAGTACTTC. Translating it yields CASSYGQGVIDEQYF.

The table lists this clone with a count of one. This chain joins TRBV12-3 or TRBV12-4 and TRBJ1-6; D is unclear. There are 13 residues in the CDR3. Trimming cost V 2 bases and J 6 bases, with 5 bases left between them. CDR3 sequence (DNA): TGTGCCAGCAGTTTAATCAGTAATTCACCCCTCCACTTT. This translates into CASSLISNSPLHF.